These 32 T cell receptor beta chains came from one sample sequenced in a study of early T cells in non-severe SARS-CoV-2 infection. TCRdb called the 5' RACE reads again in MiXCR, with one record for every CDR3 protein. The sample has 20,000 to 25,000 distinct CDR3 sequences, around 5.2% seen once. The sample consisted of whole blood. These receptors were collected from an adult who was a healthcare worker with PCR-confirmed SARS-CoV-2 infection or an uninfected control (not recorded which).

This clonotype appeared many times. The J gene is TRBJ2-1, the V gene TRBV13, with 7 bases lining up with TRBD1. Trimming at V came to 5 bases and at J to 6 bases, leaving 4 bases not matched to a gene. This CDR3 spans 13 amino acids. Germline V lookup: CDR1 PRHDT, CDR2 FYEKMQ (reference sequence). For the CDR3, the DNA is TGTGCCAGCAGCCTCGACAGGGTCAATGAGCAGTTCTTC. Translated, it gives CASSLDRVNEQFF.

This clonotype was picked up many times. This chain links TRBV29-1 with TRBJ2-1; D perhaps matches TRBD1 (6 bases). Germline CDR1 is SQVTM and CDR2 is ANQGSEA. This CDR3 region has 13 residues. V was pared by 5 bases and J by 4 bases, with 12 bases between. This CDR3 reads CSVRGQTYNEQFF. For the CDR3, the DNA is TGCAGCGTTCGAGGACAGACATACAATGAGCAGTTCTTC.

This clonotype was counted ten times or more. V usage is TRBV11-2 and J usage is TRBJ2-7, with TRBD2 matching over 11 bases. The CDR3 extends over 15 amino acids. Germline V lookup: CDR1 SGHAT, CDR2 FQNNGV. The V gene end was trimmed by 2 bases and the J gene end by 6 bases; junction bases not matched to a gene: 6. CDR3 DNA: TGTGCCAGCAGCTTATCAACTAGCGGGAGTCTCGAGCAGTACGTC. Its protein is CASSLSTSGSLEQYV.

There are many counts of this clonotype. CDR3 region: CASSLDVSYEQYF. The CDR3 nucleotides are TGTGCCAGCAGCTTAGATGTCTCCTACGAGCAGTACTTC. The chain recombines TRBV11-3 with TRBJ2-7; D not resolved. The CDR3 runs 13 residues. The ends were cut back, 0 bases at V and 0 bases at J, with 3 bases in the middle. Germline V lookup: CDR1 SGHNT, CDR2 YENEEA.

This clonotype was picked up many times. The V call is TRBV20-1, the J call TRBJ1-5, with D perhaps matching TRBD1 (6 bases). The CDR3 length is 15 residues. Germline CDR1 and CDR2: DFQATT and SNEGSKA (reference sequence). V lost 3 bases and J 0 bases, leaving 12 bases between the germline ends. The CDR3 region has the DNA TGCAGTGCTAGTTTGTCAGGGGATAGCAATCAGCCCCAGCATTTT. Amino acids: CSASLSGDSNQPQHF.

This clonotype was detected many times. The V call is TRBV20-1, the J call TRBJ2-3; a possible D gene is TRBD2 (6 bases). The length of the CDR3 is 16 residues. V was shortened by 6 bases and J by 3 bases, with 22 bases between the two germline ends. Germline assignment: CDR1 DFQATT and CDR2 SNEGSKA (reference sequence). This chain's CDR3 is CSAKAGLPWGTDTQYF. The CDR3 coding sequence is TGCAGTGCCAAAGCGGGCCTTCCTTGGGGAACAGATACGCAGTATTTT.

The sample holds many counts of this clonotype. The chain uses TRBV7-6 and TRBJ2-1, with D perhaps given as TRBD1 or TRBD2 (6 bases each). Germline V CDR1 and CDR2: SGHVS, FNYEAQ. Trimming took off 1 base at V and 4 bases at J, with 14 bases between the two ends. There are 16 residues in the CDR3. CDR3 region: CASSLGGAIGYNEQFF. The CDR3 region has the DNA TGTGCCAGCAGCTTAGGGGGGGCTATAGGGTACAATGAGCAGTTCTTC.

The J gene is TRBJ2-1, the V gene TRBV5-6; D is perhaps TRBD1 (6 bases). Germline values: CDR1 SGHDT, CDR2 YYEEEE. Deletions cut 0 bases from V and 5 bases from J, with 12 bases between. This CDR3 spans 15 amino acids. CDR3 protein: CASSLVGGSDNEQFF. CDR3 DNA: TGTGCCAGCAGCTTGGTAGGGGGTTCTGACAATGAGCAGTTCTTC.

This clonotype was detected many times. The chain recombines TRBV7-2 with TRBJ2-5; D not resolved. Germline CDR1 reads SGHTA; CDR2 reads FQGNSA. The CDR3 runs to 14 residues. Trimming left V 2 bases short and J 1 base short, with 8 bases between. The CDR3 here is CASSLSGPQETQYF. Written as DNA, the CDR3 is TGTGCCAGCAGCTTAAGTGGCCCCCAAGAGACCCAGTACTTC.

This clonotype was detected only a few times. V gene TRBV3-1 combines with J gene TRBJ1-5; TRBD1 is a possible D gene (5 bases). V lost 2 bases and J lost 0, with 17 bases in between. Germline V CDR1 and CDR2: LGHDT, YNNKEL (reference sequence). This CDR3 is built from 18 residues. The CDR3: CASSQNFQGRYSNQPQHF. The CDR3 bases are TGTGCCAGCAGCCAAAATTTCCAGGGAAGGTATAGCAATCAGCCCCAGCATTTT.

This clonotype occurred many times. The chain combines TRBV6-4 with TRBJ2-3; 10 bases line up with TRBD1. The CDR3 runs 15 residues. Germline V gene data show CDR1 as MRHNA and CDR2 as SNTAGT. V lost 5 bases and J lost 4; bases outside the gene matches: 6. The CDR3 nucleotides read TGTGCCAGCAGTCGTACGGGACAGGGGTCAGATACGCAGTATTTT. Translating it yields CASSRTGQGSDTQYF.

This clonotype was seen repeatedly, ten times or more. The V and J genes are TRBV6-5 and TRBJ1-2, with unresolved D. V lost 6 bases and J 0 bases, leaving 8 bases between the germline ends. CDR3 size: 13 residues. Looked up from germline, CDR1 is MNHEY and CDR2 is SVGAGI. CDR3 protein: CASRPSTNYGYTF. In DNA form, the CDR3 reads TGTGCCAGCAGACCCAGCACTAACTATGGCTACACCTTC.

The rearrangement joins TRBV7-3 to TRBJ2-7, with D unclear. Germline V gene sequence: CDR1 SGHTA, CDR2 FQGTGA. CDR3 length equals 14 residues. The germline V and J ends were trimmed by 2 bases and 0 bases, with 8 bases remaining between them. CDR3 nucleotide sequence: TGTGCCAGCAGCTTATTACAGACCTCCTACGAGCAGTACGTC. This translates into CASSLLQTSYEQYV.

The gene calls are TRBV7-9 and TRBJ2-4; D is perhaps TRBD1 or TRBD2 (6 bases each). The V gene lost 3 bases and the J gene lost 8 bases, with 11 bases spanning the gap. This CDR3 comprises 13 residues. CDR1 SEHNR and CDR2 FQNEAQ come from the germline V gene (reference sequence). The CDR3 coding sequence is TGTGCCAGCAGCTTGACAGGAGGGGACATTCAGTACTTC. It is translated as CASSLTGGDIQYF.

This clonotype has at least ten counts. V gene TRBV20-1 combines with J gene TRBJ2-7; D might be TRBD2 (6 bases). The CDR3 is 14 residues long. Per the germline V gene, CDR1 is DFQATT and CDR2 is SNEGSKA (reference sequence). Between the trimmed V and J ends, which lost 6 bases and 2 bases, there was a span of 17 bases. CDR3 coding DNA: TGCAGTGCCCCGAAGCGGGTCAAGACCTACGAGCAGTACTTC. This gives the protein CSAPKRVKTYEQYF.

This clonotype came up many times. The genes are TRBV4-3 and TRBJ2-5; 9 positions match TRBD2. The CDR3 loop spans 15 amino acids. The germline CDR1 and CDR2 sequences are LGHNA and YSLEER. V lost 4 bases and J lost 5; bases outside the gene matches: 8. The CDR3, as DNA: TGCGCCAGCAGCCGGGCTAGCGGGATGAGTGAGACCCAGTACTTC. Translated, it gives CASSRASGMSETQYF.

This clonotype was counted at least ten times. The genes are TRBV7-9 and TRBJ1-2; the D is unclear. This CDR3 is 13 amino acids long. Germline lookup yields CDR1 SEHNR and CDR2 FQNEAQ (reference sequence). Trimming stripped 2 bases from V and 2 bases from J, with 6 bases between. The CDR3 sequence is CASSLPQNYGYTF. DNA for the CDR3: TGTGCCAGCAGCTTACCTCAGAACTATGGCTACACCTTC.

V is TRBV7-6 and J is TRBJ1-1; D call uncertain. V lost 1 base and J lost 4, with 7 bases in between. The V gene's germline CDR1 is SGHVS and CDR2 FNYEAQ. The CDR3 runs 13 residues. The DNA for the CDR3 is TGTGCCAGCAGCTTAGATCGCAGCACTGAAGCTTTCTTT. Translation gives CASSLDRSTEAFF.

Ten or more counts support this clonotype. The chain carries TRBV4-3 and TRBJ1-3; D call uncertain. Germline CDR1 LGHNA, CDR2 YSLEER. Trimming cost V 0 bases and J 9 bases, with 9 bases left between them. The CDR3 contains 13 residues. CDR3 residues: CASSQDSGRTIYF. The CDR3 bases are TGCGCCAGCAGCCAAGATAGCGGGCGCACCATATATTTT.

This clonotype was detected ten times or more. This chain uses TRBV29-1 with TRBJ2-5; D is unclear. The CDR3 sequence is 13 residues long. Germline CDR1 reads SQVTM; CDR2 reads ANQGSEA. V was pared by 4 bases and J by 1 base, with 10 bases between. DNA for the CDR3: TGCAGCGTTGGAACAGCCTTCCAAGAGACCCAGTACTTC. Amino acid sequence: CSVGTAFQETQYF. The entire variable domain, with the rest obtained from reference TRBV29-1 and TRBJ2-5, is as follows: SAVISQKPSRDICQRGTSLTIQCQVDSQVTMMFWYRQQPGQSLTLIATANQGSEATYESGFVIDKFPISRPNLTFSTLTVSNMSPEDSSIYLCSVGTAFQETQYFGPGTRLLVL.

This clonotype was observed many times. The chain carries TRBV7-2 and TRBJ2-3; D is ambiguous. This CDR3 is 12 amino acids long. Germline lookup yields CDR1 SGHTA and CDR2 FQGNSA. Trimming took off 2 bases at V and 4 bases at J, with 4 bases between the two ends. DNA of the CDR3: TGTGCCAGCAGCTTAAAGGCAGATACGCAGTATTTT. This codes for CASSLKADTQYF. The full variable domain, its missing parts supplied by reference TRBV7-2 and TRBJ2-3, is GAGVSQSPSNKVTEKGKDVELRCDPISGHTALYWYRQSLGQGLEFLIYFQGNSAPDKSGLPSDRFSAERTGGSVSTLTIQRTQQEDSAVYLCASSLKADTQYFGPGTRLTVL.

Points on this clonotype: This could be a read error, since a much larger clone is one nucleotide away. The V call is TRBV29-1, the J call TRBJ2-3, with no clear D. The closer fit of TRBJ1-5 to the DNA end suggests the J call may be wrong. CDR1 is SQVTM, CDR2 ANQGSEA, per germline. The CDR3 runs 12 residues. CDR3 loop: CSVLAGAGTQHF. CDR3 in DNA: TGCAGCGTACTAGCGGGAGCAGGCACGCAGCATTTT.

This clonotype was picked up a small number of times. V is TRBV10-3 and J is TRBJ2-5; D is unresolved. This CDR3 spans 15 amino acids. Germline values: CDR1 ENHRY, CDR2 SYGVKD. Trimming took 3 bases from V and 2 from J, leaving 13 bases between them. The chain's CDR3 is CAISEGSSEQETQYF. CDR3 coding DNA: TGTGCCATCAGTGAAGGGTCTAGTGAACAAGAGACCCAGTACTTC.

The CDR3 coding sequence is TGTGCCAGCAGCATCGGGACAGGGAGGCAAGAGACCCAGTACTTC. It specifies CASSIGTGRQETQYF. The rearrangement links TRBV7-2 to TRBJ2-5; the match to TRBD1 covers 9 bases. CDR3 length equals 15 residues. J gave up 2 bases and V 5 bases, and 6 bases lay outside the gene matches. CDR1 is SGHTA, CDR2 FQGNSA, per germline.

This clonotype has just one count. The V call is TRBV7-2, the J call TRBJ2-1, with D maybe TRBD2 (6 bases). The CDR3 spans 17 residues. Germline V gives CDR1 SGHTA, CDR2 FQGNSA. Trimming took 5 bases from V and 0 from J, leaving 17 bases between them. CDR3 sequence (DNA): TGTGCCAGCAGCCACCGGGAGAGAGGGAGCTCCTACAATGAGCAGTTCTTC. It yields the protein CASSHRERGSSYNEQFF.

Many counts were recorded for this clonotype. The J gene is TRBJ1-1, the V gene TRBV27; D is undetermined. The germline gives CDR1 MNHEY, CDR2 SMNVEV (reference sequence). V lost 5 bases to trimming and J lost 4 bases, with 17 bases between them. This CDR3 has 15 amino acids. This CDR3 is CASSRIQVAVTEAFF. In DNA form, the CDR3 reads TGTGCCAGCAGTCGGATTCAGGTGGCAGTCACTGAAGCTTTCTTT.

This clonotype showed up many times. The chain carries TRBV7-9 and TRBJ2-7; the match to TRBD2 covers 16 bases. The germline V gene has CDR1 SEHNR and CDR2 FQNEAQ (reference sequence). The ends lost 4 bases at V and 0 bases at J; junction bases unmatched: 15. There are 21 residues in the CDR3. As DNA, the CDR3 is TGTGCCAGCAGCTCAACCTTGTCGGGGACTAGCGGGAGGGATTACTCCTACGAGCAGTACTTC. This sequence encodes CASSSTLSGTSGRDYSYEQYF.

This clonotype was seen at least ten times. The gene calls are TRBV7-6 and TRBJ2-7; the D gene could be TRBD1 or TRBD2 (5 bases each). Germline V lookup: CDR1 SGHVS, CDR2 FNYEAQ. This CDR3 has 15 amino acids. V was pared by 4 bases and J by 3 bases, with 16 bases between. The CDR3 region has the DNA TGTGCCAGCAGCTCCCGAGCACGGGGCATCTACGAGCAGTACGTC. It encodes CASSSRARGIYEQYV.

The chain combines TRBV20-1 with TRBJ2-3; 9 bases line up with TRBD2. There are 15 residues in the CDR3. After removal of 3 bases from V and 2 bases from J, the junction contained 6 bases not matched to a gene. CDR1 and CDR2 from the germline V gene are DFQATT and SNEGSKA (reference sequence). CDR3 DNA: TGCAGTGCTAGTGGCGGGAGGGTGATCACAGATACGCAGTATTTT. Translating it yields CSASGGRVITDTQYF.

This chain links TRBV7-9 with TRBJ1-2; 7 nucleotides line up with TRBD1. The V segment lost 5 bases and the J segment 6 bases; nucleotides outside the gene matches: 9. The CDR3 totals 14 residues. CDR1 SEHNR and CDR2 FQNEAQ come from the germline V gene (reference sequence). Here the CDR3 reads CASSEMGQLNGYTF. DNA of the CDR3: TGTGCCAGCAGCGAGATGGGACAGTTAAATGGCTACACCTTC.

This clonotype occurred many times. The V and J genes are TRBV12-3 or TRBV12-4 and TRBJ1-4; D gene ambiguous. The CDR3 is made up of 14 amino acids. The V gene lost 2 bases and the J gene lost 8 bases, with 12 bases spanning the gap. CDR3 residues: CASSLSGGGEKLFF. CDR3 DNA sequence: TGTGCCAGCAGTTTATCGGGAGGTGGGGAAAAACTGTTTTTT.

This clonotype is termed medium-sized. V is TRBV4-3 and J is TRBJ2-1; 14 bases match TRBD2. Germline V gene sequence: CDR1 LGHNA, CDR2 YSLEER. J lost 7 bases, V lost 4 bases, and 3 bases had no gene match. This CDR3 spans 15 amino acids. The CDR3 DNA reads TGCGCCAGCAGCCTGACTAGCGGGAGGGGGAATGAGCAGTTCTTC. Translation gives CASSLTSGRGNEQFF.